This T cell receptor (beta chain) was observed in a study of blood T cell repertoires in COVID-19. This table comes from immunoSEQ multiplex PCR, and its TCRdb copy is limited to in-frame clones, with some not included. The sample has approximately 260,000 clones; around 88% are singletons. Trimming pared 6 bases from V and 6 bases from J, leaving 11 bases between. The CDR3 runs 12 residues. The germline V gene encodes CDR1 MDHEN and CDR2 SYDVKM. Ages ranged from about 18 to 89 years, with residence in 20 to 30 US areas. The sample was PBMCs or T cells enriched from blood (not recorded which). The chain employs TRBV28 and TRBJ1-1; tentatively, D is TRBD1 (6 bases). The origin of this receptor is a middle-aged woman with acute COVID-19. CDR3: CASRLQGSEAFF. The DNA of the CDR3 is TGTGCCAGCAGACTACAGGGTTCTGAAGCTTTCTTT.